The rows below give T cell receptor beta chains drawn from one sample of a study of regulatory T cells in long-lasting Graves disease. TCRdb called the multiplex PCR reads again in MiXCR, with one record for every CDR3 protein. This table has about 470,000 distinct CDR3 sequences, 20% to 25% appearing once. The material was peripheral blood mononuclear cells (PBMCs), obtained when the disease was refractory, from a patient treated with antithyroid drugs. Receptors originate from a female donor with Graves disease. The CDR3 runs from the conserved cysteine through the conserved F or W. The order of the fields is J gene, clone size, V gene, D gene, CDR3 protein, CDR3 DNA. D genes are given only for firm matches. Clone size appears in some rows only: once, few, many, or a class for an expanded clone.

TRBJ1-5	NA	TRBV6-2/TRBV6-3	NA	CASGPRQGNQPPHF	TGTGCCAGCGGCCCGCGCCAGGGGAATCAGCCCCCGCATTTT
TRBJ2-5	many	TRBV6-5	TRBD1	CASSYRPTGEVETQYF	TGTGCCAGCAGTTACCGCCCGACAGGGGAGGTGGAGACCCAGTACTTC
TRBJ2-2	many	TRBV27	NA	CASSLTGSGELFF	TGTGCCAGCAGTTTGACAGGATCCGGGGAGCTGTTTTTT
TRBJ1-3	few	TRBV7-2	NA	CASGGGARGNTIYF	TGTGCCAGCGGGGGAGGGGCGCGGGGAAACACCATATATTTT
TRBJ1-5	many	TRBV2	NA	CASSEGNQPQHF	TGTGCCAGCAGTGAGGGCAATCAGCCCCAGCATTTT
TRBJ1-4	NA	TRBV6-2/TRBV6-3	NA	CASRSPSSGKLFF	TGTGCCAGCAGGTCCCCATCGTCGGGAAAACTGTTTTTT
TRBJ1-2	many	TRBV27	TRBD1	CASSSLPGQANYGYTF	TGTGCCAGCAGTTCCCTCCCGGGACAGGCCAACTATGGCTACACCTTC
TRBJ2-3	NA	TRBV20-1	NA	CSASLLNTDTQYF	TGCAGTGCTAGCTTGCTCAACACAGATACGCAGTATTTT
TRBJ2-5	many	TRBV24-1	NA	CATSDFPGQETQYF	TGTGCCACCAGTGATTTCCCCGGTCAAGAGACCCAGTACTTC
TRBJ1-1	many	TRBV2	NA	CASSELGTFNTEAFF	TGTGCCAGCAGTGAACTTGGGACCTTTAACACTGAAGCTTTCTTT
TRBJ2-7	few	TRBV7-2	NA	CASSWPGLEQYF	TGTGCCAGCAGCTGGCCGGGACTCGAGCAGTACTTC
TRBJ1-2	many	TRBV28	NA	CASSLIAGIGYTF	TGTGCCAGCAGTTTAATCGCTGGGATTGGCTACACCTTC
TRBJ1-5	NA	TRBV19	NA	CASSPRGRGNQPQHF	TGTGCCAGTAGTCCCCGGGGCAGGGGCAATCAGCCCCAGCATTTT
TRBJ1-5	few	TRBV19	NA	CASRDSDNQPQHF	TGTGCCAGTAGGGATAGCGATAATCAGCCCCAGCATTTT
TRBJ1-2	NA	TRBV20-1	TRBD1	CSALRTVGQGVEYGYTF	TGCAGTGCACTAAGAACCGTGGGACAGGGTGTTGAATATGGCTACACCTTC
TRBJ2-1	NA	TRBV3-1	NA	CASSQDGSSDEQFF	TGTGCCAGCAGCCAAGATGGAAGCTCTGATGAGCAGTTCTTC
TRBJ1-1	many	TRBV12-3/TRBV12-4	NA	CASSSGGAGWDTEAFF	TGTGCCAGCAGTTCTGGAGGGGCAGGCTGGGATACTGAAGCTTTCTTT
TRBJ2-3	NA	TRBV20-1	NA	CSANRGPTDTQYF	TGCAGTGCCAACAGAGGGCCCACAGATACGCAGTATTTT
TRBJ1-1	NA	TRBV27	NA	CASSFSTTGTAIFTEAFF	TGTGCCAGCAGTTTTTCCACGACAGGAACTGCTATTTTCACTGAAGCTTTCTTT
TRBJ2-5	NA	TRBV7-9	TRBD1	CASSLPAGTEETQYF	TGTGCCAGCAGCTTGCCCGCCGGGACAGAAGAGACCCAGTACTTC
TRBJ2-1	NA	TRBV20-1	NA	CSAREAGSDSYNEQFF	TGCAGTGCTAGAGAGGCGGGTTCCGACTCCTACAATGAGCAGTTCTTC
TRBJ1-5	many	TRBV7-9	NA	CASSQGINQPQHF	TGTGCCAGCAGCCAGGGCATCAATCAGCCCCAGCATTTT
TRBJ1-2	NA	TRBV5-1	NA	CASSSSGRDGYTF	TGCGCCAGCAGCTCCTCCGGGAGGGATGGCTACACCTTC
TRBJ1-1	few	TRBV7-9	NA	CASSSVTGDTEAFF	TGTGCCAGCAGCTCGGTTACGGGAGACACTGAAGCTTTCTTT
TRBJ1-2	NA	TRBV20-1	TRBD1	CSARSGQGDFYGYTF	TGCAGTGCTAGGTCGGGACAGGGGGATTTCTATGGCTACACCTTC
TRBJ2-7	many	TRBV29-1	TRBD2	CSVGTSGYEQYF	TGCAGCGTTGGGACTAGTGGCTACGAGCAGTACTTC
TRBJ1-2	many	TRBV10-3	TRBD1	CAISKFSRGQGRSSGYTF	TGTGCCATCAGTAAGTTTTCCAGGGGACAGGGGCGCTCGTCTGGCTACACCTTC
TRBJ2-7	few	TRBV4-2	TRBD2	CASSQEVAGGSYEQYF	TGTGCCAGCAGCCAAGAGGTAGCGGGAGGCTCCTACGAGCAGTACTTC
TRBJ2-2	few	TRBV2	TRBD2	CASKSGGPAGELFF	TGTGCCAGCAAGAGCGGGGGTCCCGCCGGGGAGCTGTTTTTT
TRBJ2-5	many	TRBV6-9	NA	CASSYQISGVDQETQYF	TGTGCCAGCAGTTACCAGATTAGCGGAGTCGACCAAGAGACCCAGTACTTC
TRBJ2-2	few	TRBV5-1	NA	CASSSDENTGELFF	TGCGCCAGCAGCTCGGACGAGAACACCGGGGAGCTGTTTTTT
TRBJ2-7	many	TRBV28	NA	CASSDTARGIYEQYF	TGTGCCAGCAGTGATACAGCGAGGGGTATATACGAGCAGTACTTC
TRBJ1-5	few	TRBV5-6	TRBD1	CASSQTGVVNQPQHF	TGTGCCAGCAGCCAAACAGGGGTAGTCAATCAGCCCCAGCATTTT
TRBJ2-2	few	TRBV13	NA	CASSWTSTGELFF	TGTGCCAGCAGCTGGACCTCCACCGGGGAGCTGTTTTTT
TRBJ1-2	few	TRBV14	NA	CASSHRGAEGPYGYTF	TGTGCCAGCAGCCACCGCGGAGCGGAAGGACCTTATGGCTACACCTTC
TRBJ2-5	NA	TRBV18	NA	CASSPRAAQETQYF	TGTGCCAGCTCACCACGGGCAGCCCAAGAGACCCAGTACTTC